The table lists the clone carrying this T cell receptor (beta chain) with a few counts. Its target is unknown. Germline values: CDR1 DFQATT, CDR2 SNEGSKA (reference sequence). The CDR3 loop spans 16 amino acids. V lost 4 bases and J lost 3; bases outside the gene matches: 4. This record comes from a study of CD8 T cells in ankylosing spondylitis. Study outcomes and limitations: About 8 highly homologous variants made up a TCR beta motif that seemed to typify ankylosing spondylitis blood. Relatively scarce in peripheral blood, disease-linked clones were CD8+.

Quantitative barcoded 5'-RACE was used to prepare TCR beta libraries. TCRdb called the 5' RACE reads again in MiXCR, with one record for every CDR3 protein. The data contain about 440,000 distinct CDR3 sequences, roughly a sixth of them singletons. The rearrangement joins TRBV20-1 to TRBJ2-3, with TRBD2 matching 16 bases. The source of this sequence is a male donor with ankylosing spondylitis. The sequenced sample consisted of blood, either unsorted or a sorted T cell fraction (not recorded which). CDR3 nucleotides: TGCAGTGCTACGGGACTAGCGGGGGGGCCGACAGATACGCAGTATTTT. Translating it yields CSATGLAGGPTDTQYF.